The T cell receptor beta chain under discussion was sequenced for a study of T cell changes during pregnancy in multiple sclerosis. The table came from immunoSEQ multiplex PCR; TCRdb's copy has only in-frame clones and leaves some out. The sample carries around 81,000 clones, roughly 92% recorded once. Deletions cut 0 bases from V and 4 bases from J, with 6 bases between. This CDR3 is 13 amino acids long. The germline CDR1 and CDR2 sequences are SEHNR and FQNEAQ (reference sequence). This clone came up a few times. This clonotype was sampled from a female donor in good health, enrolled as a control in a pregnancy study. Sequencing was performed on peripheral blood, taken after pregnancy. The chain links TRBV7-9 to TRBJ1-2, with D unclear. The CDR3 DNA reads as TGTGCCAGCAGCTTAGCGGTCGGCTATGGCTACACCTTC. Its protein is CASSLAVGYGYTF. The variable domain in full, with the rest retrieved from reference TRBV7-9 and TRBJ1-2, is DTGVSQNPRHKITKRGQNVTFRCDPISEHNRLYWYRQTLGQGPEFLTYFQNEAQLEKSRLLSDRFSAERPKGSFSTLEIQRTEQGDSAMYLCASSLAVGYGYTFGSGTRLTVV.